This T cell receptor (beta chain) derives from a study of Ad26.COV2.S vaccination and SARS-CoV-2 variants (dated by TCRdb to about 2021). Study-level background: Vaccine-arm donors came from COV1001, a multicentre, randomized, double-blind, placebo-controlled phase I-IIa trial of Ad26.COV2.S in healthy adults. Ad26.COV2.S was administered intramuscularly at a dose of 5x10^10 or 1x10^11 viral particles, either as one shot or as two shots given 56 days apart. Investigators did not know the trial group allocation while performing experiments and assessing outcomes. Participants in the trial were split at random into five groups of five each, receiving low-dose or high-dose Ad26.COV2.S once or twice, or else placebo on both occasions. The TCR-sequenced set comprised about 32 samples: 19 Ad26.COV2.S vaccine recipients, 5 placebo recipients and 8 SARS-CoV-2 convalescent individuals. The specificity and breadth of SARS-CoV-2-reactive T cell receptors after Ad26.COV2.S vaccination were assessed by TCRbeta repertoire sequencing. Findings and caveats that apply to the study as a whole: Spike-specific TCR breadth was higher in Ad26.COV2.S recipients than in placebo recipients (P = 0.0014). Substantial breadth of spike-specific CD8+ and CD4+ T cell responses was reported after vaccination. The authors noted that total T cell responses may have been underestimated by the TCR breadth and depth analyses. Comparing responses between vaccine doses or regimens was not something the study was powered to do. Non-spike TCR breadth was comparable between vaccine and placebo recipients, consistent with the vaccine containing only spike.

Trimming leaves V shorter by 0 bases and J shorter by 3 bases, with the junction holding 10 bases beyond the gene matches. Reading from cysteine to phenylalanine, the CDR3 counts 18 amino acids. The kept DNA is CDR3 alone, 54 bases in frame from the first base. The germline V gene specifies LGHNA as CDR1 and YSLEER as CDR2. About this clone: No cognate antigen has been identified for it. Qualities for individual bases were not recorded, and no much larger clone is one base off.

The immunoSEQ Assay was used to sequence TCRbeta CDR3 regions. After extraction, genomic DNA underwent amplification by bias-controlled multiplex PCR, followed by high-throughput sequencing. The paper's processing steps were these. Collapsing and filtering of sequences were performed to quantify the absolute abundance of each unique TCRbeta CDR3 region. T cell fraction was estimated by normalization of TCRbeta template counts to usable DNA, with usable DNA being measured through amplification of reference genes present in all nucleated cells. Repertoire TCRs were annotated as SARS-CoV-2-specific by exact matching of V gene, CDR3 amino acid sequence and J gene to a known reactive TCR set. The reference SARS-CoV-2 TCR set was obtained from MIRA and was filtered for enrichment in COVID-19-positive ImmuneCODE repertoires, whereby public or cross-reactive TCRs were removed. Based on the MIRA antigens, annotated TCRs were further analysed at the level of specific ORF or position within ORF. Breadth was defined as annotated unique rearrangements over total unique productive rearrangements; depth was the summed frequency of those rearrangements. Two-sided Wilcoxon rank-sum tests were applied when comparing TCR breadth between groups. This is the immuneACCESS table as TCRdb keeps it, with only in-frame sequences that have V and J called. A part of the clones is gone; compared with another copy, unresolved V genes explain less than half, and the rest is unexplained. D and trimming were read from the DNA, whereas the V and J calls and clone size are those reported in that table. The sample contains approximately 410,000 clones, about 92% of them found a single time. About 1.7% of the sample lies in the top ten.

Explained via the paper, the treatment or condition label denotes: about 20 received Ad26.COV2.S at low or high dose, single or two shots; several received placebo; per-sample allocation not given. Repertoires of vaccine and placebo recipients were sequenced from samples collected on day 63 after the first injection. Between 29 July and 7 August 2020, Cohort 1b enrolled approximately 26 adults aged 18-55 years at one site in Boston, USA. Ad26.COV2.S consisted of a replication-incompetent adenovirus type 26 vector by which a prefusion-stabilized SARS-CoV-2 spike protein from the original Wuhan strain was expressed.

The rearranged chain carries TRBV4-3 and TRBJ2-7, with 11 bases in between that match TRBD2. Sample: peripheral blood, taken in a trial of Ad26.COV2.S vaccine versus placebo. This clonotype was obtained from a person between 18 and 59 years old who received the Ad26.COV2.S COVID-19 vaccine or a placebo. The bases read TGCGCCAGCAGCCAAGACCGATCTAGCGGGGGGCTTAACTACGAGCAGTACTTC. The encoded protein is CASSQDRSSGGLNYEQYF.